Presented here are 21 T cell receptor beta chains from one specimen sequenced in a study of T cells in women clearing cervical HPV infection. Sequencing was performed with immunoSEQ multiplex PCR; in TCRdb, only in-frame clones are kept and a portion is missing. The repertoire shows under 50,000 clones; the top ten hold 4.5% to 6%. The sample comprised blood buffy coat. Receptors originate from a woman aged 18 to 75 with a cervical HPV16 infection that either progressed to CIN3+ or cleared (not recorded which).

A word on this clone: The DNA ends 3 residues before the CDR3 does, and the rest of the CDR3 is filled in from the germline J gene. This rearrangement joins TRBV11-2 to TRBJ2-1, with 8 bases aligning to TRBD2. Germline trimming cut 2 bases from V and 6 bases from J; bases unmatched to any gene: 3. Per germline, CDR1 SGHAT and CDR2 FQNNGV. CDR3 length: 14 residues. CDR3 protein: CASSLSGGANEQFF. CDR3 DNA, as far as it was read: TGTGCCAGCAGCTTATCGGGGGGGGCCAATGAG.

About this clone itself: Compared with germline, one end of the junction differs, possibly owing to a read error. Read data end 3 residues before the CDR3 end; the end is taken from the germline J gene. The chain links TRBV19 to TRBJ1-3, with D uncertain. Germline values: CDR1 LNHDA, CDR2 SQIVND (reference sequence). CDR3 size: 13 residues. The sequenced part of the CDR3 DNA is TGTGCCAGTAGAAGGTGGCAGACAAACACA. It yields the protein CASRRWQTNT. Given in full, the CDR3 is CASRRWQTNTIYF.

Worth noting for this clone: Sequencing ends 3 residues short of the CDR3 end; the germline J gene provides the rest. The J gene is TRBJ1-5, the V gene TRBV19; 7 bases align to TRBD1. V shed 8 bases and J 6 bases; nucleotides not matched to a gene: 7. The CDR3 is made up of 13 amino acids. Germline loops: CDR1 LNHDA, CDR2 SQIVND (reference sequence). The part of the CDR3 DNA that was read is TGTGCCAGTGACGACAGGGCGGGTCAGCCC. Protein product: CASDDRAGQP. In full, the CDR3 is CASDDRAGQPQHF.

As concerns this clone: The CDR3 end lies 3 residues beyond the end of the read and is filled in from the germline J gene. The chain joins TRBV7-2 to TRBJ2-3; a possible D gene is TRBD1 (6 bases). This CDR3 spans 14 amino acids. Germline CDR1 is SGHTA and CDR2 is FQGNSA. The CDR3 reads CASSDDRFNQPQYF. The part of the CDR3 DNA that was read is TGTGCCAGCAGCGACGACAGGTTCAATCAGCCG.

Details on this clone: The CDR3 end falls 3 residues outside the read, so it is completed with the germline J gene. This chain connects TRBV9 to TRBJ2-7; no clear D gene. The germline gives CDR1 SGDLS, CDR2 YYNGEE. Trimming removed 0 bases at V and 0 bases at J, with 7 bases between. The CDR3 is 14 amino acids. This chain's CDR3 is CASSVGASSYEQYF. The sequenced CDR3 bases are TGTGCCAGCAGCGTAGGTGCTAGCTCCTACGAG. The entire variable domain, with the rest obtained from reference TRBV9 and TRBJ2-7, is as follows: DSGVTQTPKHLITATGQRVTLRCSPRSGDLSVYWYQQSLDQGLQFLIQYYNGEERAKGNILERFSAQQFPDLHSELNLSSLELGDSALYFCASSVGASSYEQYFGPGTRLTVT.

Comment on this clone: Sequencing ends 3 residues short of the CDR3 end; the germline J gene provides the rest. The J gene is TRBJ1-1, the V gene TRBV2; TRBD1 aligns across 7 bases. J gave up 5 bases and V 5 bases, and 5 bases lay outside the gene matches. The CDR3 extends over 13 amino acids. In germline, CDR1 is SNHLY, CDR2 FYNNEI. The CDR3 bases that were read are TGTGCCAGCAGTCGACAGGGTTGGACTGAA. Protein sequence: CASSRQGWTE. The complete CDR3 reads CASSRQGWTEAFF.

Note on this clone: The read ends 3 residues before the CDR3 terminus; that terminus is restored from the germline J gene. This chain joins TRBV6-1 and TRBJ2-7; TRBD1 is a possible D gene (6 bases). CDR1 and CDR2 (germline): MNHNS, SASEGT. This CDR3 is built from 15 residues. V was pared by 1 base and J by 2 bases, with 12 bases between. The part of the CDR3 DNA that was read is TGTGCCAGCAGTGAAGGGACAGCCGCCACCTACGAG. It yields the protein CASSEGTAATYE. The entire CDR3 protein reads CASSEGTAATYEQYF.

Comments on this clone: Read data end 3 residues before the CDR3 end; the end is taken from the germline J gene. The chain links TRBV30 to TRBJ2-5; maybe TRBD1 (5 bases). The V end lost 5 bases, the J end lost 7 bases, and 8 bases lay between the germline ends. This CDR3 region has 10 residues. The germline V gene has CDR1 GTSNPN and CDR2 SVGIG (reference sequence). The CDR3: CAWETGTQYF. CDR3 DNA (partial): TGTGCCTGGGAAACAGGGACC.

As concerns this clone: The read stops 3 residues short of the end of the CDR3; the missing end is completed from the germline J gene. The rearrangement joins TRBV18 to TRBJ1-1; TRBD1 aligns across 8 bases. Germline assignment: CDR1 KGHSH and CDR2 LQKENI. The V gene end was trimmed by 3 bases and the J gene end by 5 bases; junction bases not matched to a gene: 14. The CDR3 covers 17 residues. CDR3 region: CASSPPGAGGARTEAFF. Incomplete CDR3 DNA: TGTGCCAGCTCACCCCCCGGGGCAGGGGGCGCAAGGACTGAA.

As for this clone: Read coverage stops 3 residues before the CDR3 terminus; the germline J gene supplies the remainder. The chain combines TRBV7-9 with TRBJ1-2; 8 nucleotides align to TRBD1. From germline, CDR1 is SEHNR and CDR2 FQNEAQ (reference sequence). The CDR3 covers 14 residues. CDR3 protein: CASSYGQGVETYTF. The sequenced part of the CDR3 DNA is TGTGCCAGCAGCTATGGACAGGGAGTAGAGACC. The whole variable domain, remainder taken from reference TRBV7-9 and TRBJ1-2, is DTGVSQNPRHKITKRGQNVTFRCDPISEHNRLYWYRQTLGQGPEFLTYFQNEAQLEKSRLLSDRFSAERPKGSFSTLEIQRTEQGDSAMYLCASSYGQGVETYTFGSGTRLTVV.

With regard to this clone: The read halts 3 residues ahead of the CDR3 end, with the missing end drawn from the germline J gene. The chain uses TRBV12-3 or TRBV12-4 and TRBJ2-7; no clear D. With 1 base removed from V and 1 base from J, the gap between germline ends came to 8 bases. This CDR3 contains 14 residues. The sequenced part of the CDR3 DNA is TGTGCCAGCAGTTTAGTGTCCAGATCCTACGAG. Translated, it gives CASSLVSRSYE. The CDR3 as a whole reads CASSLVSRSYEQYF.

Remarks on this clone: The read is 3 residues too short to cover the CDR3 end, so that end is filled in from the germline J gene. The chain joins TRBV2 to TRBJ1-6, with TRBD1 as a possible D gene (5 bases). Per germline, CDR1 SNHLY and CDR2 FYNNEI. V was trimmed by 2 bases and J by 8 bases, leaving 10 bases between them. The CDR3 runs 14 residues. The sequenced part of the CDR3 DNA is TGTGCCAGCAGTGAACAGGGTAATCATTCACCC. This sequence encodes CASSEQGNHSP. The entire CDR3 protein is CASSEQGNHSPLHF. The variable domain in full, completed from reference TRBV2 and TRBJ1-6, reads EPEVTQTPSHQVTQMGQEVILRCVPISNHLYFYWYRQILGQKVEFLVSFYNNEISEKSEIFDDQFSVERPDGSNFTLKIRSTKLEDSAMYFCASSEQGNHSPLHFGNGTRLTVT.

With respect to this clone: The DNA ends 3 residues before the CDR3 does, and the rest of the CDR3 is filled in from the germline J gene. The chain couples TRBV20-1 to TRBJ1-1; D call uncertain. The CDR3 has 12 amino acids. Germline V CDR1 and CDR2: DFQATT, SNEGSKA (reference sequence). With 0 bases removed from V and 6 bases from J, the gap between germline ends came to 8 bases. CDR3 sequence reads: CSARDPESEAFF. CDR3 DNA, as far as it was read: TGCAGTGCTAGAGATCCAGAATCTGAA.

As concerns this clone: From the germline J gene comes the end of the CDR3, since the read stops 3 residues before it. The chain links TRBV19 to TRBJ2-1, with TRBD2 matching over 14 bases. V shed 5 bases, J shed 8 bases, and the junction held 5 bases outside the gene matches. The CDR3 is made up of 15 amino acids. Germline values: CDR1 LNHDA, CDR2 SQIVND (reference sequence). The CDR3 DNA, read in part, is TGTGCCAGTAGTTTCGGACTAGCGGGAGGACATGAG. Translated: CASSFGLAGGHE. The complete CDR3 reads CASSFGLAGGHEQFF.

On this clone: The CDR3 end is not reached by the read, which stops 3 residues before it; the germline J gene fills it in. The genes are TRBV13 and TRBJ2-7; TRBD1 matches 9 bases. This CDR3 has 14 amino acids. CDR1 is PRHDT and CDR2 is FYEKMQ in the germline V gene (reference sequence). The junction had 7 bases not matched to a gene; V was cut back by 5 bases and J by 5 bases. CDR3 residues: CASSPGTGSHEQYF. The part of the CDR3 DNA that was read is TGTGCCAGCAGCCCCGGGACAGGGTCCCACGAG.

In regard to this clone: The read ends 3 residues shy of where the CDR3 ends; the end is completed using the germline J gene. The rearrangement joins TRBV7-9 to TRBJ1-2; D remains unclear. This CDR3 region has 12 residues. Per germline, CDR1 SEHNR and CDR2 FQNEAQ (reference sequence). The chain's CDR3 is CASSPTSAVYTF. The CDR3 bases that were read are TGTGCCAGCAGCCCGACTTCGGCTGTC.

Worth noting for this clone: The CDR3 end falls 3 residues outside the read, so it is completed with the germline J gene. The rearrangement uses TRBV11-2 and TRBJ2-1; D unclear. CDR3 length: 10 amino acids. V was cut by 5 bases and J by 9 bases, with 5 bases left in between. CDR1 is SGHAT, CDR2 FQNNGV, per germline. CDR3 DNA (partial): TGTGCCAGCAGCCCAGGTGAG. It yields the protein CASSPGE. In full, the CDR3 is CASSPGEQFF. Full variable domain (outside the CDR3, taken from reference TRBV11-2 and TRBJ2-1): EAGVAQSPRYKIIEKRQSVAFWCNPISGHATLYWYQQILGQGPKLLIQFQNNGVVDDSQLPKDRFSAERLKGVDSTLKIQPAKLEDSAVYLCASSPGEQFFGPGTRLTVL.

About this clone: The CDR3 end falls 3 residues outside the read, so it is completed with the germline J gene. The gene calls are TRBV7-2 and TRBJ1-2, with D unclear. The CDR3 consists of 18 residues. Per the germline V gene, CDR1 is SGHTA and CDR2 is FQGNSA. The CDR3 spells CASSLAASAGGSYNDYTF. CDR3 DNA (partial): TGTGCCAGCAGCTTAGCGGCCTCGGCGGGAGGCTCCTACAATGAC.

For this clone: The read terminates 3 residues ahead of where the CDR3 ends, so the germline J gene completes it. The chain couples TRBV5-1 to TRBJ1-1, with a tentative D call TRBD1 (6 bases). CDR1 and CDR2 from the germline V gene are SGHRS and YFSETQ. The CDR3 totals 15 residues. V lost 5 bases and J 3 bases, leaving 17 bases between the germline ends. This chain's CDR3 is CASSPSSGGHTEAFF. CDR3 DNA, as far as it was read: TGCGCCAGCAGTCCCTCCTCCGGGGGGCACACTGAA.

About this clone itself: The read ends 3 residues shy of where the CDR3 ends; the end is completed using the germline J gene. The chain couples TRBV7-3 to TRBJ1-2; the D gene is possibly TRBD1 (5 bases). The germline V gene has CDR1 SGHTA and CDR2 FQGTGA. V dropped 5 bases and J dropped 4 bases, with 20 bases sitting between them. The CDR3 totals 16 residues. CDR3 sequence reads: CASSPGTPFGSYGYTF. The covered CDR3 bases are TGTGCCAGCAGCCCCGGGACTCCCTTCGGAAGCTATGGC.

Remarks on this clone: The read ends 3 residues before the CDR3 terminus; that terminus is restored from the germline J gene. The chain is built from TRBV7-2 and TRBJ2-7; a possible D gene is TRBD2 (6 bases). V was shortened by 5 bases and J by 4 bases, with 15 bases between the two germline ends. The CDR3 sequence is 14 residues long. The germline gives CDR1 SGHTA, CDR2 FQGNSA. The CDR3 spells CASSLEAGQYEQYF. The part of the CDR3 DNA that was read is TGTGCCAGCAGCCTGGAAGCGGGCCAGTACGAG.